Shown below are 5 T cell receptor beta chains from a single sample sequenced in a study of radiotherapy plus CTLA-4 blockade in lung cancer. Sequenced by immunoSEQ multiplex PCR; TCRdb stores in-frame clones only, minus some. The sample carries roughly 80,000 clones, 78% recorded once. The sequencing used peripheral blood, collected from a patient treated with radiotherapy plus ipilimumab. The origin of the receptors is a human donor with non-small cell lung cancer who had a partial response to radiotherapy plus ipilimumab. Some clones in this sample may be carry-over from other donors' samples.

The gene calls are TRBV28 and TRBJ2-1; the D gene is possibly TRBD2 (7 bases). Germline V gene lookup returns CDR1 MDHEN and CDR2 SYDVKM. Trimming removed 3 bases at V and 7 bases at J, with 16 bases between. This CDR3 region has 15 residues. CDR3 DNA: TGTGCCAGCAGTTTGGAGGGGGGGGTATCTAATGAGCAGTTCTTC. This codes for CASSLEGGVSNEQFF.

V gene TRBV7-2 combines with J gene TRBJ2-5; tentatively, D is TRBD2 (5 bases). Germline CDR1 reads SGHTA; CDR2 reads FQGNSA. The CDR3 runs 14 residues. V was clipped by 2 bases and J by 5 bases, with 12 bases between them. In DNA, the CDR3 is TGTGCCAGCAGCTTACGTGGGCCGGGGGAGACCCAGTACTTC. Translation: CASSLRGPGETQYF.

V gene TRBV5-1 combines with J gene TRBJ1-6, with TRBD1 identical over 9 bases. V lost 0 bases and J lost 10; bases outside the gene matches: 8. CDR3 length equals 16 residues. CDR1 is SGHRS, CDR2 YFSETQ, per germline. The CDR3 region has the DNA TGCGCCAGCAGCTTGGTTGGGACAGGGAGTCGGTCACCCCTCCACTTT. Its protein product is CASSLVGTGSRSPLHF.

The chain recombines TRBV25-1 with TRBJ2-1; TRBD2 matches 7 bases. V trimming: 7 bases; J trimming: 1 base; junction bases outside the gene matches: 4. This CDR3 region has 14 residues. Germline V gene lookup returns CDR1 MGHDK and CDR2 SYGVNS. The DNA of the CDR3 is TGTGCCAGCAACGGGGAGGGTTCCTACAATGAGCAGTTCTTC. Its translation: CASNGEGSYNEQFF.

This sequence joins TRBV5-1 and TRBJ2-2, with 10 bases lining up with TRBD1. CDR1 and CDR2 (germline): SGHRS, YFSETQ. The CDR3 is 17 amino acids. The J segment lost 0 bases and the V segment lost 5 bases, leaving 7 bases of the junction unmatched. The CDR3 region is CASRGQGKYSNTGELFF. CDR3 DNA sequence: TGCGCCAGCAGGGGACAGGGGAAGTATTCGAACACCGGGGAGCTGTTTTTT.